This is a list of T cell receptor beta chains from one sample in a study of OX40 agonist ivuxolimab in advanced cancers. The table came from immunoSEQ multiplex PCR; TCRdb's copy has only in-frame clones and leaves some out. The data hold around 100,000 clones, with approximately 95% observed a single time. The sequences come from CD4+ or CD8+ T cells sorted from blood, collected in a trial of the OX40 agonist ivuxolimab. The source is an adult with an advanced solid tumor such as melanoma, head and neck, liver or kidney cancer. Both conserved end residues are trimmed from each CDR3.

v_call,j_call,cdr3_aa
TRBV7-8,TRBJ1-2,ASSLEGRLNYGYT
TRBV2,TRBJ1-1,ASREGVLNTEAF
TRBV7-2,TRBJ2-1,ASSLIPSGNNEQF
TRBV4-1,TRBJ2-2,ASSKQGTGELF
TRBV9,TRBJ2-7,ASSVAGGPGYEQY
TRBV4-3,TRBJ2-7,ASSHGLAGAYEQY
TRBV5-1,TRBJ2-3,ASSPSLVTDTQY
TRBV19,TRBJ2-7,ASSITGRMGEQY
TRBV9,TRBJ1-5,ASSVGGDGNQPQH
TRBV6-5,TRBJ2-2,ASSYSGPLGTGELF
TRBV6-5,TRBJ2-5,ASSRAGGGETQY
TRBV9,TRBJ2-1,ASSPLLNGEQF
TRBV6-1,TRBJ1-1,ASSVNRMNTEAF